This TCR beta chain was retrieved from a study of shared clonotypes between healthy human individuals. The wider study: For every donor, three CD4 naive, three CD4 memory, two CD8 naive and one CD8 memory plates were used. Study-level results: The naive CD4 repertoires of a handful of donors were compared, and 5% to 6.5% of clonotypes were shared.

To note about this clone: Its cognate antigen is unknown.

Only in-frame clones appear in the TCRdb table, and some are missing; sequencing was by immunoSEQ multiplex PCR. The table shows roughly 2.1 million clones, with approximately 94% occurring only once. Naive CD8 cells lacked CD45RO, underwent positive selection for CCR7 and left out terminally differentiated effector memory CD45RA+ cells. The CDR3 loop spans 12 amino acids. The V gene lost 2 bases and the J gene lost 9 bases, with 6 bases spanning the gap. Germline loops: CDR1 SGHNT, CDR2 YYREEE (reference sequence). The specimen sequenced was naive CD8+ T cells from PBMCs. The rearrangement joins TRBV5-4 to TRBJ1-6; D not resolved. The receptor was derived from a man between 18 and 35 years old in good health. Some clones in this sample may be carry-over from other donors' samples. CDR3 protein: CASSFWGSPLHF. CDR3 DNA: TGTGCCAGCAGCTTCTGGGGTTCACCCCTCCACTTT.